This entry lists 24 T cell receptor beta chains sequenced from one sample in a study of T cell responses to AZD1222 COVID-19 vaccine. The method was immunoSEQ multiplex PCR; TCRdb's version includes in-frame clones alone and lacks a portion of them. The table lists approximately 70,000 clones, roughly 84% of them singletons, with around 24% in the top ten. The sequenced sample was peripheral blood, obtained on day 0 of AZD1222 vaccination. The receptor set was obtained from an adult in good health.

This clone was seen once. This rearrangement joins TRBV30 to TRBJ1-3; 7 bases match TRBD1. The CDR3 has 12 amino acids. V lost 7 bases to trimming and J lost 4 bases; unmatched junction nucleotides: 4. Per the germline V gene, CDR1 is GTSNPN and CDR2 is SVGIG (reference sequence). The DNA for the CDR3 is TGTGCCTCACCGGGACAGGGAAACACCATATATTTT. As protein: CASPGQGNTIYF.

This clone has more than one count but fewer than ten. The V call is TRBV11-3, the J call TRBJ1-4; tentatively, D is TRBD1 (5 bases). Germline-derived CDR1 and CDR2 are SGHNT and YENEEA. The CDR3 covers 15 residues. V lost 2 bases and J 6 bases, leaving 13 bases between the germline ends. The DNA of the CDR3 is TGTGCCAGCAGCTTACGGGGAGGGGAGGATGAAAAACTGTTTTTT. This gives the protein CASSLRGGEDEKLFF.

The rearrangement joins TRBV2 to TRBJ1-5; D is perhaps TRBD1 (5 bases). The ends were cut back, 4 bases at V and 7 bases at J, with 14 bases in the middle. The CDR3 runs to 14 residues. CDR1 SNHLY and CDR2 FYNNEI come from the germline V gene. CDR3 nucleotides: TGTGCCAGCAGTGGGGGGGAGGTCGGGCAGCCCCAGCATTTT. Amino acid sequence: CASSGGEVGQPQHF. Based on the CDR3 plus reference TRBV2 and TRBJ1-5, the full variable domain is EPEVTQTPSHQVTQMGQEVILRCVPISNHLYFYWYRQILGQKVEFLVSFYNNEISEKSEIFDDQFSVERPDGSNFTLKIRSTKLEDSAMYFCASSGGEVGQPQHFGDGTRLSIL.

The chain uses TRBV25-1 and TRBJ1-1; no reliable D call. Germline V CDR1 and CDR2: MGHDK, SYGVNS. V gave up 1 base and J gave up 6 bases, with 15 bases separating them. CDR3 length: 15 residues. The CDR3 sequence: CASSELRAESPEAFF. The CDR3 DNA sequence: TGTGCCAGCAGTGAATTGAGGGCGGAATCCCCTGAAGCTTTCTTT.

The chain has TRBV3-1 (or the pseudogene TRBV3-2) and TRBJ1-5; 7 positions agree with TRBD1. V lost 5 bases and J lost 3; bases outside the gene matches: 4. Germline loops: CDR1 LGHDT, CDR2 YNNKEL (reference sequence). The CDR3 length is 14 residues. As DNA, the CDR3 is TGTGCCAGCAGCATCGGACAGGACAATCAGCCCCAGCATTTT. It codes for CASSIGQDNQPQHF.

The chain couples TRBV18 to TRBJ1-1; D perhaps matches TRBD1 (5 bases). The CDR3 is 16 residues long. Per the germline V gene, CDR1 is KGHSH and CDR2 is LQKENI. V lost 4 bases and J lost 0, with 15 bases in between. In DNA, the CDR3 is TGTGCCAGCTCACTAGGGGAGTTAGGGTTGAACACTGAAGCTTTCTTT. This codes for CASSLGELGLNTEAFF.

The CDR3 DNA follows: TGTGCCAGTAGTAAGATGACAGGGGGGAGTAATGAAAAACTGTTTTTT. This sequence encodes CASSKMTGGSNEKLFF. This chain links TRBV19 with TRBJ1-4, with TRBD1 matching over 9 bases. V shed 4 bases, J shed 4 bases, and the junction held 7 bases outside the gene matches. Per the germline V gene, CDR1 is LNHDA and CDR2 is SQIVND (reference sequence). The CDR3 consists of 16 residues.

V usage is TRBV28 and J usage is TRBJ1-4; D is perhaps TRBD1 (6 bases). This CDR3 has 15 amino acids. CDR1 and CDR2 (germline): MDHEN, SYDVKM. Trimming took 6 bases from V and 7 from J, leaving 18 bases between them. The CDR3 DNA follows: TGTGCCAGCAGCCGTTCCGAGGGGGGATTTGAAAAACTGTTTTTT. Translated, it gives CASSRSEGGFEKLFF.

The rearrangement links TRBV6-1 to TRBJ2-3; tentatively, D is TRBD2 (5 bases). Germline-derived CDR1 and CDR2 are MNHNS and SASEGT. This CDR3 has 16 amino acids. V shed 6 bases and J shed 2 bases, with 18 bases lying between them. The CDR3 nucleotides read TGTGCCAGCAGCGAACTTGGGAGCGGTTACACAGATACGCAGTATTTT. This codes for CASSELGSGYTDTQYF.

The chain uses TRBV6-5 and TRBJ1-1; D may be TRBD1 (6 bases). This CDR3 region has 14 residues. V lost 6 bases and J lost 0, with 11 bases in between. CDR1 is MNHEY and CDR2 is SVGAGI in the germline V gene. This CDR3 reads CASRVDRMNTEAFF. CDR3 in DNA: TGTGCCAGCAGAGTCGACAGGATGAACACTGAAGCTTTCTTT.

The chain employs TRBV5-8 and TRBJ1-1; D gene ambiguous. In germline, CDR1 is SGHTS, CDR2 YDEGEE. This CDR3 is 13 amino acids long. The ends were cut back, 5 bases at V and 2 bases at J, with 10 bases in the middle. CDR3 region: CASRMRGNTEAFF. The DNA of the CDR3 is TGTGCCAGCAGGATGCGGGGTAACACTGAAGCTTTCTTT.

V gene TRBV25-1 combines with J gene TRBJ2-7, with D possibly TRBD2 on 6 matching bases. CDR3 length: 14 residues. The V gene's germline CDR1 is MGHDK and CDR2 SYGVNS. Trimming left V 5 bases short and J 5 bases short, with 16 bases between. Written as DNA, the CDR3 is TGTGCCAGCAGTCACTCGGGAGAGGTCCACGAGCAGTACTTC. Residues: CASSHSGEVHEQYF.

The chain employs TRBV10-3 and TRBJ1-6; 8 nucleotides align to TRBD1. This CDR3 has 18 amino acids. Germline values: CDR1 ENHRY, CDR2 SYGVKD. The V gene end was trimmed by 2 bases and the J gene end by 7 bases; junction bases not matched to a gene: 13. CDR3 loop: CAISEKIQGEGNNSPLHF. DNA for the CDR3: TGTGCCATCAGTGAGAAAATACAGGGGGAAGGAAACAATTCACCCCTCCACTTT.

The CDR3 DNA is TGTGCCAGCAGCTTAGGCAGCCGGGGTAAGGAGACCCAGTACTTC. Translated: CASSLGSRGKETQYF. This chain uses TRBV7-9 with TRBJ2-5; D perhaps matches TRBD2 (5 bases). The germline gives CDR1 SEHNR, CDR2 FQNEAQ (reference sequence). This CDR3 is built from 15 residues. V shed 1 base and J shed 5 bases, with 14 bases lying between them.

The rearrangement joins TRBV21-1 to TRBJ1-6. TRBV21-1 is labeled a pseudogene. The CDR3 contains 19 residues. CDR3 in DNA: TGTGCCAGATATCTACGGAGGGCCCCTTGTGGGTCCTATAATTCACCCCTCCACTTT. This encodes CARYLRRAPCGSYNSPLHF.

The count of this clone is one. The chain couples TRBV30 to TRBJ1-2; no reliable D call. CDR1 GTSNPN and CDR2 SVGIG come from the germline V gene (reference sequence). CDR3 length: 13 residues. The V and J ends lost 1 base and 4 bases respectively, with 10 bases between them. CDR3 loop: CAWSDTVGYGYTF. The CDR3 DNA reads as TGTGCCTGGAGTGACACGGTTGGCTATGGCTACACCTTC. Variable domain in full (rest from reference TRBV30 and TRBJ1-2): SQTIHQWPATLVQPVGSPLSLECTVEGTSNPNLYWYRQAAGRGLQLLFYSVGIGQISSEVPQNLSASRPQDRQFILSSKKLLLSDSGFYLCAWSDTVGYGYTFGSGTRLTVV.

V and J are TRBV30 and TRBJ2-7; D might be TRBD1 or TRBD2, each matching 5 bases. The CDR3 is 14 residues long. With 5 bases removed from V and 0 bases from J, the gap between germline ends came to 14 bases. CDR1 is GTSNPN and CDR2 is SVGIG in the germline V gene (reference sequence). The CDR3 loop is CAWHGTPSSYEQYF. The CDR3 coding sequence is TGTGCCTGGCACGGGACGCCGTCCTCCTACGAGCAGTACTTC.

The DNA for the CDR3 is TGCAGTGCGACTCTGGGGCAGCCCCAGCATTTT. This encodes CSATLGQPQHF. The chain uses TRBV20-1 and TRBJ1-5; D is uncertain. V was shortened by 6 bases and J by 7 bases, with 10 bases between the two germline ends. The germline V gene has CDR1 DFQATT and CDR2 SNEGSKA (reference sequence). The CDR3 runs 11 residues.

The chain recombines TRBV5-4 with TRBJ1-3; D gene unclear. Trimming took 5 bases from V and 2 from J, leaving 17 bases between them. This CDR3 contains 16 residues. The germline CDR1 and CDR2 sequences are SGHNT and YYREEE (reference sequence). The CDR3 sequence is CASSQGRSWAGNTIYF. As DNA, the CDR3 is TGTGCCAGCAGTCAAGGCAGGTCATGGGCTGGAAACACCATATATTTT.

This sequence joins TRBV10-3 and TRBJ2-3; 8 bases are shared with TRBD2. Germline CDR1 reads ENHRY; CDR2 reads SYGVKD. Germline trimming cut 3 bases from V and 0 bases from J; bases unmatched to any gene: 11. The CDR3 loop spans 18 amino acids. Here the CDR3 DNA reads TGTGCCATCAGTGACCGCCGGGGTAGCGGGGATAGCACAGATACGCAGTATTTT. Protein: CAISDRRGSGDSTDTQYF.

The V call is TRBV2, the J call TRBJ1-1, with no clear D. Germline CDR1 is SNHLY and CDR2 is FYNNEI. The V gene lost 6 bases and the J gene lost 3 bases, with 17 bases spanning the gap. This CDR3 is built from 15 residues. CDR3 nucleotide sequence: TGTGCCAGCAGAGGTGGTGCGGGGATCGACACTGAAGCTTTCTTT. As protein: CASRGGAGIDTEAFF. The variable domain in full, completed from reference TRBV2 and TRBJ1-1, reads EPEVTQTPSHQVTQMGQEVILRCVPISNHLYFYWYRQILGQKVEFLVSFYNNEISEKSEIFDDQFSVERPDGSNFTLKIRSTKLEDSAMYFCASRGGAGIDTEAFFGQGTRLTVV.

This clone was seen only once. This chain uses TRBV5-6 with TRBJ1-1, with 7 bases that match TRBD1. Germline-derived CDR1 and CDR2 are SGHDT and YYEEEE. The length of the CDR3 is 15 residues. V lost 4 bases to trimming and J lost 3 bases; unmatched junction nucleotides: 9. The CDR3 spells CASSPVTGDYTEAFF. Written as DNA, the CDR3 is TGTGCCAGCAGCCCTGTAACAGGGGATTACACTGAAGCTTTCTTT.

The rearrangement uses TRBV25-1 and TRBJ1-1; TRBD1 is a possible D gene (6 bases). The CDR3 spans 14 residues. Germline V gene data show CDR1 as MGHDK and CDR2 as SYGVNS. With 4 bases removed from V and 1 base from J, the gap between germline ends came to 10 bases. CDR3 region: CASSVPGQNTEAFF. The CDR3, as DNA: TGTGCCAGCAGTGTTCCGGGACAGAACACTGAAGCTTTCTTT. The full variable domain, in which reference TRBV25-1 and TRBJ1-1 provide the parts outside the CDR3, is EADIYQTPRYLVIGTGKKITLECSQTMGHDKMYWYQQDPGMELHLIHYSYGVNSTEKGDLSSESTVSRIRTEHFPLTLESARPSHTSQYLCASSVPGQNTEAFFGQGTRLTVV.

The chain uses TRBV12-5 and TRBJ2-3; no clear D gene. V was trimmed by 2 bases and J by 6 bases, leaving 15 bases between them. CDR1 and CDR2 (germline): LGHNT, FRNRAP. This CDR3 has 15 amino acids. The CDR3 nucleotides are TGTGCTAGTGGTTTGCTATCCCCGGGCGCGGATACGCAGTATTTT. Protein sequence: CASGLLSPGADTQYF.